This TCR beta chain was retrieved from a study of shared clonotypes between healthy human individuals (dated by TCRdb to 2019 to 2021). Regarding the complete study: The cohort comprised a couple of women and a few men aged 18 to 49 years. For each donor, CD4 naive and CD4 memory were each run on three plates, CD8 naive on two plates, and CD8 memory on one plate. Blood TCR repertoires of a handful of healthy adults were deeply sequenced to estimate repertoire size and the extent of clonotype sharing between individuals. To increase sequencing depth and limit assay-specific biases, TCR repertoire library preparation and sequencing were carried out by different laboratories using diverse techniques. Leukapheresis yielded between about 0.85 and 10 billion PBMCs per donor. Paper-wide results and their limitations: The genetic and exposure-history diversity represented was limited by the small number of donors. Naive subsets generally had larger estimated clonotype richness than memory subsets did. Incomplete sequencing was indicated by rarefaction of sorted-subset datasets, despite the large sequencing depth. Sampling was restricted to blood, and TCR repertoires in tissue are likely to differ from TCR repertoires in blood. Pairwise subsampling led to the expectation that sequencing depth would affect the degree of clonotype sharing among donors. Across several donors, roughly 5.4% of naive CD4, approximately 3.6% of naive CD8, 2.3% of memory CD4, and under 0.45% of memory CD8 clonotypes were shared. Clonotypes shared by all four sorted-subset donors showed higher generation probabilities than non-shared clonotypes.

Healthy HIV-negative adults with no recently reported acute infections or vaccinations were included as donors. Every donor was a Caucasian adult residing in Nashville, Tennessee, USA. CD4+ T cells were enriched by magnetic negative selection; naive cells were then positively selected on CD45RA, and the negative fraction formed the memory subset. Blood was obtained by leukapheresis, after which PBMCs were separated by Ficoll-Histopaque density gradient centrifugation and cryopreserved in liquid nitrogen vapor phase. Analytical flow cytometry was used to check the purity and quantity of each magnetically sorted T cell population. From each sorted fraction, genomic DNA was isolated and quantified by UV absorbance on a Nanodrop 2000c. For this clone: No cognate antigen has been identified for it. It has no much larger one-base neighbor in the sample; base qualities were not kept.

TCR CDR3 regions were amplified from genomic DNA by multiplex PCR using the deep immunoSEQ assay. Extracted genomic DNA from each cell subset was spread evenly across all wells of several immunoSEQ 96-well plates, with each plate serving as a replicate. For sorted subsets, each replicate PCR was loaded with about 0.2 ug genomic DNA, equivalent to some 27,000 T cell genomes. Purified libraries were quantified with a Qubit 3.0 fluorometer, sized on a Bioanalyzer 2100, and re-quantified with the KAPA Library Quantification kit. A separate single-read 150-cycle Illumina NextSeq 550 flow cell was used to sequence each immunoSEQ 96-well plate. Per the authors' processing: Because only junctional sequences without quality scores were contained in the immunoSEQ output, filtering matching that applied to full-length reads could not be performed. To assign V/J genes and CDR3, sequences were annotated using PyIR, a Python wrapper for IgBLAST v1.9, with IMGT germline references. Reads were filtered out if the reads had weak V/J assignments (E-value above 1e-6), no CDR3, stop codons, out-of-frame junctions, or ambiguous translated residues. V3J clonotypes were defined by identical inferred V gene, J gene, and CDR3 amino acid sequence. Percentage overlap between repertoires was computed as shared unique clonotypes divided by the size of the smaller repertoire. Richness of each repertoire was evaluated using RTK rarefaction, the Chao1 estimator, and Recon v2.1 estimates of unobserved clonotypes. For all TCRbeta clonotypes obtained by the gDNA method from a handful of donors, generation probabilities were computed with OLGA. In its TCRdb copy, this immuneACCESS table keeps in-frame sequences only and misses some clones. Where compared with another copy, unresolved V genes explain less than half of these, and the others have no known cause. Clonal size and the V and J genes are those of that table, whereas D and trimming came from the DNA. Counted in this sample were over a million clones; approximately 78% of them appeared once. Of the sample, roughly 0.65% falls within the top ten clones.

V ends up 5 bases short and J 2 bases short, with an unmatched junction base count of 5. The germline V gene (reference sequence) specifies WNHNN as CDR1 and SYGVQD as CDR2. There are 15 amino acids in the CDR3, from cysteine to phenylalanine inclusive. Kept here is only the CDR3 DNA, which spans 45 bases and is read in frame from base 1. The TCR sequence derives from a man between 18 and 29 years old in good health. Some clones in this sample may be carry-over from other donors' samples. Material for sequencing was memory CD4+ T cells from PBMCs. Interpreted using the paper, the cell subset or site label stands for: CD45RA-negative fraction. The chain is assembled from TRBV10-1 and TRBJ2-2; TRBD1 aligns with 7 central bases. The sequenced DNA is TGCGCCAGCAGTTGGGACAGACGAAACACCGGGGAGCTGTTTTTT. Its protein is CASSWDRRNTGELFF.